These T cell receptor beta chains were read from a single sample in a study of regulatory T cells in long-lasting Graves disease. MiXCR, run by TCRdb on the multiplex PCR reads, gives a single entry per CDR3 protein. The table shows hundreds of thousands of distinct CDR3 sequences, with 16% occurring only once. These data were likewise used in another study, on T cells in Graves' hyperthyroidism and ophthalmopathy.

Sequencing was performed on peripheral blood mononuclear cells (PBMCs), taken at new diagnosis, from a patient treated with antithyroid drugs. The receptors here all came from a woman aged 30 to 39 with Graves disease. The CDR3 runs from the conserved cysteine through the conserved F or W. Fields, in order: J gene, V gene, D gene, CDR3 protein. A D gene is named only where the DNA matches it firmly.

J: TRBJ2-7
V: TRBV14
D: NA
CDR3: CASSNFREQYF

J: TRBJ2-2
V: TRBV10-3
D: TRBD1
CDR3: CAISTGTGGPGELFF

J: TRBJ1-6
V: TRBV20-1
D: NA
CDR3: CSARPAGENNSPLHF

J: TRBJ2-1
V: TRBV20-1
D: TRBD1
CDR3: CSALNSDRVNEQFF

J: TRBJ2-7
V: TRBV6-1
D: NA
CDR3: CASRSPRLSYEQYF

J: TRBJ2-5
V: TRBV5-1
D: NA
CDR3: CASSPQEGRFETQYF

J: TRBJ2-7
V: TRBV4-1
D: NA
CDR3: CASSQVTGREQYF

J: TRBJ2-2
V: TRBV10-2
D: NA
CDR3: CASRHTGELFF

J: TRBJ2-1
V: TRBV9
D: TRBD2
CDR3: CASSESGGNSNEQFF

J: TRBJ1-5
V: TRBV20-1
D: NA
CDR3: CSANRVPPQPQHF

J: TRBJ1-5
V: TRBV29-1
D: NA
CDR3: CSVFQGGNQPQHF

J: TRBJ1-5
V: TRBV6-1
D: NA
CDR3: CASRKQAPQPQHF

J: TRBJ1-1
V: TRBV6-1
D: NA
CDR3: CASAPVLLNTEAFF

J: TRBJ1-1
V: TRBV7-2
D: NA
CDR3: CASSLEGMGITEAFF

J: TRBJ2-5
V: TRBV20-1
D: NA
CDR3: CSANAQGGAVRETQYF

J: TRBJ1-2
V: TRBV6-5
D: TRBD1
CDR3: CASSYSDRGGGYTF

J: TRBJ2-1
V: TRBV6-1
D: TRBD2
CDR3: CASTGLAGVREQFF

J: TRBJ2-7
V: TRBV20-1
D: NA
CDR3: CSAVDRGEQYF

J: TRBJ2-4
V: TRBV6-1
D: NA
CDR3: CASSEGSKNIQYF

J: TRBJ1-5
V: TRBV20-1
D: NA
CDR3: CSVSGIDQPQHF

J: TRBJ2-7
V: TRBV6-1
D: TRBD1
CDR3: CASTDRGGEQYF

J: TRBJ1-1
V: TRBV6-1
D: NA
CDR3: CASSSRVPGNTEAFF

J: TRBJ2-1
V: TRBV29-1
D: NA
CDR3: CSVVPNNEQFF

J: TRBJ2-1
V: TRBV29-1
D: NA
CDR3: CSVVPPKQGIPSYNEQFF

J: TRBJ1-5
V: TRBV20-1
D: TRBD1
CDR3: CSASLYRGFNQPQHF

J: TRBJ1-4
V: TRBV5-1
D: NA
CDR3: CASSLGEDSFEKLFF

J: TRBJ2-5
V: TRBV2
D: NA
CDR3: CASRGEETQYF

J: TRBJ1-1
V: TRBV6-5
D: NA
CDR3: CASSYSRGRGTEAFF

J: TRBJ1-1
V: TRBV19
D: NA
CDR3: CASSPIANTEAFF

J: TRBJ2-1
V: TRBV20-1
D: TRBD2
CDR3: CSARRLAGNHPEQFF

J: TRBJ1-3
V: TRBV18
D: NA
CDR3: CASSPSSQGRSGNTIYF

J: TRBJ2-7
V: TRBV20-1
D: NA
CDR3: CSGLGEVIYEQYF

J: TRBJ1-4
V: TRBV2
D: TRBD1
CDR3: CASSPGTGGEKLFF

J: TRBJ2-5
V: TRBV7-9
D: TRBD2
CDR3: CASRGLAGGQETQYF

J: TRBJ1-4
V: TRBV27
D: NA
CDR3: CASSFAGGEKLFF

J: TRBJ1-1
V: TRBV2
D: NA
CDR3: CASSPQGTGEAFF

J: TRBJ2-3
V: TRBV2
D: NA
CDR3: CASSMGGSDTQYF

J: TRBJ1-2
V: TRBV29-1
D: NA
CDR3: CSVPRTVGYTF

J: TRBJ2-3
V: TRBV20-1
D: TRBD2
CDR3: CSATISTSGTDTQYF

J: TRBJ1-2
V: TRBV7-9
D: NA
CDR3: CASSLSLRQVRYGYTF

J: TRBJ2-1
V: TRBV6-1
D: TRBD1
CDR3: CATRDRAYNEQFF

J: TRBJ2-1
V: TRBV13
D: TRBD2
CDR3: CASSLPRENAYNEQFF

J: TRBJ2-2
V: TRBV20-1
D: NA
CDR3: CSASSPYRFGELFF

J: TRBJ1-1
V: TRBV20-1
D: TRBD1
CDR3: CSATRTGVNTEAFF

J: TRBJ1-6
V: TRBV30
D: NA
CDR3: CAWSGWADSPLHF

J: TRBJ2-4
V: TRBV5-5
D: NA
CDR3: CASSLVADLAKNIQYF

J: TRBJ2-7
V: TRBV12-3/TRBV12-4
D: TRBD1
CDR3: CASSSDRAYEQYF

J: TRBJ1-1
V: TRBV7-2
D: TRBD1
CDR3: CASSFQGANTEAFF

J: TRBJ1-3
V: TRBV6-1
D: NA
CDR3: CASSEPGLSSGNTIYF

J: TRBJ2-6
V: TRBV30
D: TRBD1
CDR3: CAQGQAGANVLTF

J: TRBJ1-2
V: TRBV2
D: NA
CDR3: CASRGDRPSYTF

J: TRBJ2-5
V: TRBV9
D: NA
CDR3: CASSGFYMGETQYF

J: TRBJ1-3
V: TRBV6-9
D: NA
CDR3: CASSYSAGTSYIYF

J: TRBJ1-2
V: TRBV2
D: TRBD1
CDR3: CASSQEGAYGYTF

J: TRBJ1-5
V: TRBV3-1
D: NA
CDR3: CASSQGSGQPQHF